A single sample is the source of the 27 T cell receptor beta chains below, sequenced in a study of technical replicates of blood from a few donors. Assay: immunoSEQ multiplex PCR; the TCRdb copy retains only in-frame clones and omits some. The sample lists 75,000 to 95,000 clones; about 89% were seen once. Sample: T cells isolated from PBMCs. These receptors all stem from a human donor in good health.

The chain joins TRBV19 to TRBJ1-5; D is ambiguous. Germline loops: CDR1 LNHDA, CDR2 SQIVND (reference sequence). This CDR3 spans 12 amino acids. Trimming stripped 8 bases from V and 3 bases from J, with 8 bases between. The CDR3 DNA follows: TGTGCCAGTGCAGCGCACAATCAGCCCCAGCATTTT. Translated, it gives CASAAHNQPQHF.

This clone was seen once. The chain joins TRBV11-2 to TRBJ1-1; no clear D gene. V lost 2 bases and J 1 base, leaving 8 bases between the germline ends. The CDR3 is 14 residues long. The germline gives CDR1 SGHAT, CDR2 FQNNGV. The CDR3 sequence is CASSLPPRNTEAFF. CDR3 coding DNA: TGTGCCAGCAGCTTACCTCCGAGGAACACTGAAGCTTTCTTT. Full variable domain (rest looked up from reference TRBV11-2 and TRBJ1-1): EAGVAQSPRYKIIEKRQSVAFWCNPISGHATLYWYQQILGQGPKLLIQFQNNGVVDDSQLPKDRFSAERLKGVDSTLKIQPAKLEDSAVYLCASSLPPRNTEAFFGQGTRLTVV.

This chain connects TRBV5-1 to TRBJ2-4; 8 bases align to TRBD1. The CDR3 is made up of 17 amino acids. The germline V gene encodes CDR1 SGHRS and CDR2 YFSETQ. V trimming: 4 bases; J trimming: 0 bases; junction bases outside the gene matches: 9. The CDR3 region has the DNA TGCGCCAGCAGCGCGAGTGGACAGGGACGAGCCAAAAACATTCAGTACTTC. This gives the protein CASSASGQGRAKNIQYF.

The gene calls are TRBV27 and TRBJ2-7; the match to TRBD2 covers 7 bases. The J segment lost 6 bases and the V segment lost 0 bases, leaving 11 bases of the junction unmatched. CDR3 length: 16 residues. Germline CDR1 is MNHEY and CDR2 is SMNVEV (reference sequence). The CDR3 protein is CASSLSPGAGEGEQYF. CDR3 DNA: TGTGCCAGCAGTTTATCGCCTGGGGCGGGAGAGGGCGAGCAGTACTTC.

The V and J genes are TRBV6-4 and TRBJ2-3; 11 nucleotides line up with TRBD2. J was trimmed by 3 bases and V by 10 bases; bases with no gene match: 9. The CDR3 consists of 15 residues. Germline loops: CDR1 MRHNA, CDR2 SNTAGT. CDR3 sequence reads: CATRGTSGPTDTQYF. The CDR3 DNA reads TGTGCCACCCGAGGGACTAGCGGTCCTACAGATACGCAGTATTTT.

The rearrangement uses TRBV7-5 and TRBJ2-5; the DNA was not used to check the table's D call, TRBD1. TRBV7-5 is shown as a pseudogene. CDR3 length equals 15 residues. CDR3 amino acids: CVRSFRVGRIETQYF. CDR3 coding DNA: TGTGTCAGAAGCTTCAGGGTAGGCCGGATAGAGACCCAGTACTTC.

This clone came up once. As DNA, the CDR3 is TGTGCTAGTGGTCCGGACAGGACCGGGGAGCTGTTTTTT. Its protein product is CASGPDRTGELFF. J is TRBJ2-2 and V is TRBV12-5; 7 nucleotides agree with TRBD1. J was trimmed by 5 bases and V by 5 bases; bases with no gene match: 2. Germline CDR1 and CDR2: LGHNT and FRNRAP. The CDR3 has 13 amino acids.

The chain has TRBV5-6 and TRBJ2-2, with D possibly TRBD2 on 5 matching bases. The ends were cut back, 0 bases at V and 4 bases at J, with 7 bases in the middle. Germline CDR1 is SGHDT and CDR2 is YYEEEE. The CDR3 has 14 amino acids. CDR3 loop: CASSLGEGTGELFF. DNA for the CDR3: TGTGCCAGCAGCTTGGGTGAGGGCACCGGGGAGCTGTTTTTT.

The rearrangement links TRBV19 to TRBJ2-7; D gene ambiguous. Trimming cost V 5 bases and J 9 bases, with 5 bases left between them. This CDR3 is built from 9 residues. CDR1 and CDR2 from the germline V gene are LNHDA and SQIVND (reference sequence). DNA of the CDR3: TGTGCCAGTAGTCAGGTGCAGTACTTC. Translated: CASSQVQYF.

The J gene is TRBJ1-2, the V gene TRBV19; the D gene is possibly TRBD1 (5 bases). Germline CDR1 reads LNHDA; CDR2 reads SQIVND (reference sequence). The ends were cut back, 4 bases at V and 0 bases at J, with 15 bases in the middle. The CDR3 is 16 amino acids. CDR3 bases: TGTGCCAGTAGTAGCCTAGGGGAGGAAGCTAACTATGGCTACACCTTC. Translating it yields CASSSLGEEANYGYTF.

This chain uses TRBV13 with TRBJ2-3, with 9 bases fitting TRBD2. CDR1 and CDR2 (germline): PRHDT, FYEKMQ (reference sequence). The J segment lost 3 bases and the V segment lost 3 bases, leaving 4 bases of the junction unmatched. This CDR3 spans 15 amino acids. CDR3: CASSFSGSLTDTQYF. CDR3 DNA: TGTGCCAGCAGCTTTAGCGGGAGTTTGACAGATACGCAGTATTTT.

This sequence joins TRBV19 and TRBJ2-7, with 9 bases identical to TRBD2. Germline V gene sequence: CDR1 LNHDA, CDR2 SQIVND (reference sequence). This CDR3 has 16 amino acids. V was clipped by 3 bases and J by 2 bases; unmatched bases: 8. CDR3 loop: CASSMYPSSGAYEQYF. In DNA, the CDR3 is TGTGCCAGTAGTATGTACCCCTCTAGCGGGGCCTACGAGCAGTACTTC.

CDR3 sequence (DNA): TGTGCCAGCAGCCCGAGACGGGACAGGGTGTACTATGGCTACACCTTC. This encodes CASSPRRDRVYYGYTF. The V and J genes are TRBV11-3 and TRBJ1-2; the match to TRBD1 covers 9 bases. Germline-derived CDR1 and CDR2 are SGHNT and YENEEA. CDR3 length equals 16 residues. The trim removed 5 bases at V and 3 bases at J, leaving 10 bases unmatched.

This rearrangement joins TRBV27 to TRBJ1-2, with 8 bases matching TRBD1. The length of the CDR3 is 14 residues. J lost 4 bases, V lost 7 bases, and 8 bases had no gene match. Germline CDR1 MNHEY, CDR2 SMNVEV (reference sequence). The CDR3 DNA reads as TGTGCCAGCAAACTAACAGGGGGGCTCTATGGCTACACCTTC. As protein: CASKLTGGLYGYTF.

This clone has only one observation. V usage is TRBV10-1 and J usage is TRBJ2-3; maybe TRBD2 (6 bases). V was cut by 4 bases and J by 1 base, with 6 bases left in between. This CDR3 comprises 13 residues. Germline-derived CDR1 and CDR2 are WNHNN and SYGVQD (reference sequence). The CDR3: CASSGGGTDTQYF. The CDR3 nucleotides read TGCGCCAGCAGTGGGGGGGGCACAGATACGCAGTATTTT.

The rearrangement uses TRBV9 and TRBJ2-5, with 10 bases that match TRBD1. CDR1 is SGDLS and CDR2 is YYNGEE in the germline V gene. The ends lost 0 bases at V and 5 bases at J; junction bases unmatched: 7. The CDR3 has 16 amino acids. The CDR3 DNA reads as TGTGCCAGCAGCGTAGACAGGGACAGGGGAGGGGAGACCCAGTACTTC. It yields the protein CASSVDRDRGGETQYF.

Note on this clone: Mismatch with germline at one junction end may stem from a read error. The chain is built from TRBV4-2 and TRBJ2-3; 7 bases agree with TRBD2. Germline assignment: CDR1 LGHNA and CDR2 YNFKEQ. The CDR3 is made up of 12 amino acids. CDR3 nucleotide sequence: TGTGCCAGCAGCCGAGGGGCGGGGGACTGCGTATTT. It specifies CASSRGAGDCVF.

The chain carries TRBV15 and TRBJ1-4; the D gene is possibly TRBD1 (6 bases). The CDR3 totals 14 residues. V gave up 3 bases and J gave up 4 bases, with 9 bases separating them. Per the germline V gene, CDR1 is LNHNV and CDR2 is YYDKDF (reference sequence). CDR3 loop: CATSRRQDNEKLFF. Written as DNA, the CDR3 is TGTGCCACCAGCAGGCGACAGGATAATGAAAAACTGTTTTTT.

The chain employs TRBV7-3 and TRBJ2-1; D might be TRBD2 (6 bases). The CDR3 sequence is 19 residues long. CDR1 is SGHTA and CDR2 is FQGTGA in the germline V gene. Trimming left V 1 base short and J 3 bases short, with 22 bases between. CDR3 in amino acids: CASSLRGLGERAIYNEQFF. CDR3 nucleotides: TGTGCCAGCAGCTTAAGGGGCCTAGGGGAGCGGGCTATCTACAATGAGCAGTTCTTC.

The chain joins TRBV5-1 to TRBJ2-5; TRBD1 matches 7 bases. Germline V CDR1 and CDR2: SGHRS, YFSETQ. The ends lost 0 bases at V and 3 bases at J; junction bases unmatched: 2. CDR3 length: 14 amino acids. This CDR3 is CASSLDQGEETQYF. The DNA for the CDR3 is TGCGCCAGCAGCTTGGATCAGGGGGAAGAGACCCAGTACTTC.

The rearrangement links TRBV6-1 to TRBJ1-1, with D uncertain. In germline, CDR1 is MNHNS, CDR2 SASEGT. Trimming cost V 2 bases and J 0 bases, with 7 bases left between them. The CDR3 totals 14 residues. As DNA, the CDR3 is TGTGCCAGCAGTGAAAAGGCGGTGAACACTGAAGCTTTCTTT. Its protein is CASSEKAVNTEAFF.

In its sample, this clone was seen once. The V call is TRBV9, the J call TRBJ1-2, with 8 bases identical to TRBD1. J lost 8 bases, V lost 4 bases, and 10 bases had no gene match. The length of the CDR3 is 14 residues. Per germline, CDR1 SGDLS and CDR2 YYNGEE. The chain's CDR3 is CASSPGTGPEGYTF. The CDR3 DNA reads TGTGCCAGCAGCCCCGGGACAGGACCCGAGGGCTACACCTTC.

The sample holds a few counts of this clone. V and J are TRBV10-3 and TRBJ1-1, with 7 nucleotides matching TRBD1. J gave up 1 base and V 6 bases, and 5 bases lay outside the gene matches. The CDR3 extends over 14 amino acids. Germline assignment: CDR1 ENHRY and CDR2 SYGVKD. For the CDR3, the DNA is TGTGCCATCAGCTTGACAGGGTGGAACACTGAAGCTTTCTTT. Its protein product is CAISLTGWNTEAFF.

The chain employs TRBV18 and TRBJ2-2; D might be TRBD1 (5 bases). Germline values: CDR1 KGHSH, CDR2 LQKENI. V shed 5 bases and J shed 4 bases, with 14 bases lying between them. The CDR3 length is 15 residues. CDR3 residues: CASSGSGRVTGELFF. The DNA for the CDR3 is TGTGCCAGCTCAGGCAGTGGCAGGGTCACCGGGGAGCTGTTTTTT.

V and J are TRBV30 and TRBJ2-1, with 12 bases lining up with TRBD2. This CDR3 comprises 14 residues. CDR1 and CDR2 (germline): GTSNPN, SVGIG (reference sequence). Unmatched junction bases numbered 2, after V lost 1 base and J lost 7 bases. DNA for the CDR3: TGTGCCTGGAGTGCTAGCGGGAGGGTGAATGAGCAGTTCTTC. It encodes CAWSASGRVNEQFF.

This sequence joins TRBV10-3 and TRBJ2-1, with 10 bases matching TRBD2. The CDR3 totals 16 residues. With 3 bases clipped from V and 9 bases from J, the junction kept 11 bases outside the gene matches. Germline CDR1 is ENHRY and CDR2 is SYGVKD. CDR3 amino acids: CAISDAAGGPGGEQFF. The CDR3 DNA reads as TGTGCCATCAGTGACGCAGCGGGAGGGCCAGGAGGTGAGCAGTTCTTC.

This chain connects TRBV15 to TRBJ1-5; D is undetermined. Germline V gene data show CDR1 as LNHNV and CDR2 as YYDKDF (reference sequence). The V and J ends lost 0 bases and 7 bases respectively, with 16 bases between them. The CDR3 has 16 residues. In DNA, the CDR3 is TGTGCCACCAGCAGAGATCGGATTGCGGTCGGACAGCCCCAGCATTTT. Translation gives CATSRDRIAVGQPQHF.